The 2 T cell receptor beta chains listed next were all sequenced from one sample in a study of blood T cell repertoires in COVID-19. Generated by immunoSEQ multiplex PCR, the TCRdb table keeps only in-frame clones and is missing some. The sample carries around 150,000 clones, 80% to 90% recorded once. Sequencing was carried out using peripheral blood. The receptors come from a woman aged 60 to 75 who had recovered from COVID-19.

This clone was seen only a few times. The chain employs TRBV24-1 and TRBJ1-2; 7 nucleotides line up with TRBD1. The germline V gene has CDR1 KGHDR and CDR2 SFDVKD. Losses at the gene ends were 8 bases for V and 3 bases for J; bases not matched to a gene: 2. The CDR3 covers 12 residues. The chain's CDR3 is CATNQGDYGYTF. The CDR3 DNA reads TGTGCCACCAACCAGGGGGACTATGGCTACACCTTC.

This clone is a singleton in its sample. The chain carries TRBV7-2 and TRBJ1-5, with D maybe TRBD1 (6 bases). This CDR3 comprises 13 residues. V gave up 5 bases and J gave up 4 bases, with 9 bases separating them. Per germline, CDR1 SGHTA and CDR2 FQGNSA. The CDR3 coding sequence is TGTGCCAGCAGCGTACAGGGAAATCAGCCCCAGCATTTT. It translates to CASSVQGNQPQHF.